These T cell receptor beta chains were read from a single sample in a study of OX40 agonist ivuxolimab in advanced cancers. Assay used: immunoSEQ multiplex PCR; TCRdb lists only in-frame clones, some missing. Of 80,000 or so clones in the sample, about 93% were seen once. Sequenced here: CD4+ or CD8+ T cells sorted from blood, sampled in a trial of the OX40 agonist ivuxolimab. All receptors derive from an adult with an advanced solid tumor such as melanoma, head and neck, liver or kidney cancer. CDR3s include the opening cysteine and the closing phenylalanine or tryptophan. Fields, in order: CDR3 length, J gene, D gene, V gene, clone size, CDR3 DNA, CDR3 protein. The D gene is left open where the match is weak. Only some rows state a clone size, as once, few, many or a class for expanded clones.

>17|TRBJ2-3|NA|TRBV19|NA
TGTGCCAGTAGTATAGTGATCGGGGCGACTAGCACAGATACGCAGTATTTT
CASSIVIGATSTDTQYF
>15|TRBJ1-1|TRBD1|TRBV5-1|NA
TGCGCCAGCAGCTATGCAGGGGGTTCCGACACTGAAGCTTTCTTT
CASSYAGGSDTEAFF
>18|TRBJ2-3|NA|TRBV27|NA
TGTGCCAGCAGTCCCGAGGCAACAGGGCATTCTAGCACAGATACGCAGTATTTT
CASSPEATGHSSTDTQYF
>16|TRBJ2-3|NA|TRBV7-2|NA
TGTGCCAGCAGCTTTCCCGGGACTTACTACACAGATACGCAGTATTTT
CASSFPGTYYTDTQYF
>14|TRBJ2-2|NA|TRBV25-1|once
TGTGCCAGCAGTGAAGATGGGGCGACCGGGGAGCTGTTTTTT
CASSEDGATGELFF
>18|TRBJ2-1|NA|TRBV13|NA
TGTGCCAGCAGCTTCCCGATGCGAAGTTGGAGGTCCTACAATGAGCAGTTCTTC
CASSFPMRSWRSYNEQFF
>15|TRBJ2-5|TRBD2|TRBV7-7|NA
TGTGCTAGCAGCTTAGCCCTAGCGGACCAAGAGACCCAGTACTTC
CASSLALADQETQYF
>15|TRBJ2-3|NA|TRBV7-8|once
TGTGCCAGCAGCTCCGGTACCCAGAGCACAGATACGCAGTATTTT
CASSSGTQSTDTQYF
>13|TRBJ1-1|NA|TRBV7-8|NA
TGTGCCAGCAGCTTAGTGGGGGGACCCAAAGCTTTCTTT
CASSLVGGPKAFF
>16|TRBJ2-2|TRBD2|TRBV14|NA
TGTGCCAGCAGCCAAGACCTAGGCGGGAGCACCGGGGAGCTGTTTTTT
CASSQDLGGSTGELFF
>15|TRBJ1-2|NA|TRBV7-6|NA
TGTGCCAGCAGCTCCTTTCTACAGGGTGACTATGGCTACACCTTC
CASSSFLQGDYGYTF
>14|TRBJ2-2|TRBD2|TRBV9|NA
TGTGCCAGCAGCCCCTCGGGGGGGACCGGGGAGCTGTTTTTT
CASSPSGGTGELFF
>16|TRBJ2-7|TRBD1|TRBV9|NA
TGTGCCAGCAGCGTAGGCACACGCCAGGGGGACGACGAGCAGTACTTC
CASSVGTRQGDDEQYF
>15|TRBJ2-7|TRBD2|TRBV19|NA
TGTGCCAGTAGTAACCTAGCGGGAGGGACGAGCGAGCAGTACTTC
CASSNLAGGTSEQYF